The 12 T cell receptor beta chains below come from one sample, sequenced in a study of Ad26.COV2.S vaccination and SARS-CoV-2 variants. Some clones are missing from TCRdb's copy, which holds only in-frame ones; the method was immunoSEQ multiplex PCR. This sample carries 300,000 to 450,000 clones, about 85% of them seen once, and the ten largest clones take around 3.3%. This sample's treatment: 19 received Ad26.COV2.S at low or high dose, single or two shots; 5 received placebo; per-sample allocation not given. Following the first vaccine or placebo injection, samples were taken on day 63. Sequences were derived from peripheral blood, sampled in a trial of Ad26.COV2.S vaccine versus placebo. The origin of the receptors is a person aged 18 to 59 who received the Ad26.COV2.S COVID-19 vaccine or a placebo.

The DNA for the CDR3 is TGCGCCAGCAGCGTAACAGGGATTGAAGCTTTCTTT. Encoded protein: CASSVTGIEAFF. V and J are TRBV5-1 and TRBJ1-1; maybe TRBD1 (6 bases). CDR1 is SGHRS and CDR2 is YFSETQ in the germline V gene. The CDR3 has 12 amino acids. V gave up 4 bases and J gave up 7 bases, with 11 bases separating them.

The chain joins TRBV27 to TRBJ2-3; no clear D gene. V was shortened by 3 bases and J by 0 bases, with 10 bases between the two germline ends. This CDR3 contains 15 residues. The V gene's germline CDR1 is MNHEY and CDR2 SMNVEV (reference sequence). CDR3 amino acids: CASSLWPVSTDTQYF. The CDR3 coding sequence is TGTGCCAGCAGTTTGTGGCCAGTGAGCACAGATACGCAGTATTTT.

For the CDR3, the DNA is TGTGCCAGCAGCTTGGTAGCCGATAATTCACCCCTCCACTTT. Translating it yields CASSLVADNSPLHF. The chain carries TRBV5-6 and TRBJ1-6; no definite D call. This CDR3 has 14 amino acids. V lost 0 bases to trimming and J lost 5 bases, with 6 bases between them. The germline gives CDR1 SGHDT, CDR2 YYEEEE.

The rearrangement uses TRBV5-1 and TRBJ2-7; maybe TRBD1 (6 bases). The V end was cut by 4 bases, the J end by 1 base, with 9 bases between. This CDR3 is built from 13 residues. Germline CDR1 reads SGHRS; CDR2 reads YFSETQ. The CDR3, as DNA: TGCGCCAGCAGCCAGGGGTCTTCCTACGAGCAGTACTTC. Translation gives CASSQGSSYEQYF.

This clone occurred once. The chain joins TRBV5-1 to TRBJ2-5, with 7 bases identical to TRBD1. The CDR3 covers 14 residues. With 4 bases clipped from V and 2 bases from J, the junction kept 5 bases outside the gene matches. Germline CDR1 SGHRS, CDR2 YFSETQ. The CDR3 DNA is TGCGCCAGCAGCACAGACAGGGATCAAGAGACCCAGTACTTC. Its translation is CASSTDRDQETQYF. Looking up the rest from reference TRBV5-1 and TRBJ2-5 gives the full variable domain: KAGVTQTPRYLIKTRGQQVTLSCSPISGHRSVSWYQQTPGQGLQFLFEYFSETQRNKGNFPGRFSGRQFSNSRSEMNVSTLELGDSALYLCASSTDRDQETQYFGPGTRLLVL.

The chain links TRBV6-6 to TRBJ1-2; 7 bases fit TRBD1. The CDR3 loop spans 12 amino acids. Germline V gene sequence: CDR1 MNHNY, CDR2 SVGAGI (reference sequence). Trimming at V came to 5 bases and at J to 7 bases, leaving 4 bases not matched to a gene. The CDR3 sequence is CASSLHRGGYTF. The CDR3 region has the DNA TGTGCCAGCAGTCTCCACAGGGGTGGCTACACCTTC.

The chain couples TRBV3-1 (or the pseudogene TRBV3-2) to TRBJ2-7; 9 bases align to TRBD1. CDR1 is LGHDT, CDR2 YNNKEL, per germline (reference sequence). Trimming took 3 bases from V and 2 from J; bases not matched to a gene: 8. CDR3 length: 16 residues. DNA for the CDR3: TGTGCCAGCAGCCATTACCGGACAGGGGTCACCTACGAGCAGTACTTC. It codes for CASSHYRTGVTYEQYF.

CDR3 loop: CSVESPESYEQYF. The CDR3 DNA reads TGCAGCGTTGAAAGCCCAGAGAGCTACGAGCAGTACTTC. The chain carries TRBV29-1 and TRBJ2-7; D ambiguous. Germline lookup yields CDR1 SQVTM and CDR2 ANQGSEA. The CDR3 consists of 13 residues. V dropped 2 bases and J dropped 3 bases, with 11 bases sitting between them.

The V gene is TRBV4-3, the J gene TRBJ2-2; D is possibly TRBD1 (5 bases). The V and J ends lost 1 base and 2 bases respectively, with 14 bases between them. Germline V gene data show CDR1 as LGHNA and CDR2 as YSLEER. CDR3 length equals 17 residues. CDR3 in DNA: TGCGCCAGCAGCCAAGGTCAGCAGACAGCTAACACCGGGGAGCTGTTTTTT. Translation: CASSQGQQTANTGELFF.

The rearrangement uses TRBV18 and TRBJ2-3; possible D gene TRBD1, 6 bases. Germline V CDR1 and CDR2: KGHSH, LQKENI. V gave up 2 bases and J gave up 0 bases, with 9 bases separating them. CDR3 length: 15 amino acids. The chain's CDR3 is CASSPNRASTDTQYF. DNA of the CDR3: TGTGCCAGCTCACCAAACAGGGCGAGCACAGATACGCAGTATTTT.

The chain has TRBV6-2 or TRBV6-3 and TRBJ2-4; 14 bases are shared with TRBD2. The V and J ends lost 2 bases and 0 bases, in that order; junction bases with no gene match: 6. CDR1 is MNHEY and CDR2 is SVGEGT in the germline V gene. CDR3 size: 19 residues. The CDR3 is CASSYTGLAGVLAKNIQYF. The DNA for the CDR3 is TGTGCCAGCAGTTACACGGGACTAGCGGGAGTCTTAGCCAAAAACATTCAGTACTTC.

This clone was seen a single time. The gene calls are TRBV6-1 and TRBJ2-3, with D uncertain. In germline, CDR1 is MNHNS, CDR2 SASEGT. With 2 bases removed from V and 2 bases from J, the gap between germline ends came to 8 bases. CDR3 length: 14 residues. CDR3 nucleotides: TGTGCCAGCAGTGAACAAGGGAACACAGATACGCAGTATTTT. As protein: CASSEQGNTDTQYF.